This T cell receptor (beta chain) was profiled in a study of OX40 agonist ivuxolimab in advanced cancers. Sequencing used immunoSEQ multiplex PCR; TCRdb keeps in-frame clones, though not all of them. The data hold about 56,000 clones, with around 87% observed a single time. Trimming shortened V by 2 bases and J by 0 bases, and 10 bases separated the two germline ends. Germline V gene data show CDR1 as WSHSY and CDR2 as SAAADI. This CDR3 has 15 residues. The receptor was isolated from an adult with an advanced solid tumor such as melanoma, head and neck, liver or kidney cancer. This chain joins TRBV10-2 and TRBJ1-1; tentative D call: TRBD1 (5 bases). The sample consisted of CD4+ or CD8+ T cells sorted from blood, taken in a trial of the OX40 agonist ivuxolimab. The chain's CDR3 is CASSEIQVMNTEAFF. Written as DNA, the CDR3 is TGCGCCAGCAGTGAGATACAGGTTATGAACACTGAAGCTTTCTTT.